The clone carrying this T cell receptor (beta chain) was seen many times. Its specificity is unknown. This specimen comes from a study of metastatic and nonmetastatic thyroid tumors. TCRdb ran MiXCR on the PCR reads. The sample carries about 14,000 clones, about 12% recorded once. Thyroid surgery had not been preceded by any treatment in any patient. General study findings and limits: Reportedly, malignant thyroid tumors had significantly higher TCR beta diversity than benign nodules, in blood and tumor.

Sequencing was performed on blood. The TCR originated in a female donor with papillary thyroid cancer or a benign thyroid nodule (not recorded which). Some clones in this sample may be carry-over from other donors' samples.

The CDR3 sequence is CASSLDRSDGYTF. In DNA form, the CDR3 reads TGTGCCAGCAGTCTCGACCGGTCGGATGGCTACACCTTC. The V gene is TRBV11-3, the J gene TRBJ1-2; no definite D call. The CDR3 is made up of 13 amino acids. Trimming took off 6 bases at V and 6 bases at J, with 14 bases between the two ends. Germline lookup yields CDR1 SGHNT and CDR2 YENEEA.